The clone carrying this T cell receptor (beta chain) came up a few times. The data belong to a study of cytomegalovirus exposure and HLA in healthy donors. PCR employed 60 Vbeta and 13 Jbeta primers. Generated by immunoSEQ multiplex PCR, the TCRdb table keeps only in-frame clones and is missing some. Of around 130,000 clones detected, 82% appear once; the ten largest clones hold more than 0.9%. From germline, CDR1 is GTSNPN and CDR2 SVGIG (reference sequence). The CDR3 consists of 11 residues. The ends were cut back, 5 bases at V and 7 bases at J, with 12 bases in the middle. Healthy bone marrow donors supplied every sample.

This TCR was recovered from a boy between 5 and 17 years old in good health and CMV-seronegative. V usage is TRBV30 and J usage is TRBJ2-7; D possibly corresponds to TRBD2 (5 bases). Sequencing was done on a sample of PBMCs. The CDR3 nucleotides read TGTGCCTGGGGACTTCTGCGTGAGCAGTACTTC. Encoded protein: CAWGLLREQYF. Looking up the rest from reference TRBV30 and TRBJ2-7 gives the full variable domain: SQTIHQWPATLVQPVGSPLSLECTVEGTSNPNLYWYRQAAGRGLQLLFYSVGIGQISSEVPQNLSASRPQDRQFILSSKKLLLSDSGFYLCAWGLLREQYFGPGTRLTVT.